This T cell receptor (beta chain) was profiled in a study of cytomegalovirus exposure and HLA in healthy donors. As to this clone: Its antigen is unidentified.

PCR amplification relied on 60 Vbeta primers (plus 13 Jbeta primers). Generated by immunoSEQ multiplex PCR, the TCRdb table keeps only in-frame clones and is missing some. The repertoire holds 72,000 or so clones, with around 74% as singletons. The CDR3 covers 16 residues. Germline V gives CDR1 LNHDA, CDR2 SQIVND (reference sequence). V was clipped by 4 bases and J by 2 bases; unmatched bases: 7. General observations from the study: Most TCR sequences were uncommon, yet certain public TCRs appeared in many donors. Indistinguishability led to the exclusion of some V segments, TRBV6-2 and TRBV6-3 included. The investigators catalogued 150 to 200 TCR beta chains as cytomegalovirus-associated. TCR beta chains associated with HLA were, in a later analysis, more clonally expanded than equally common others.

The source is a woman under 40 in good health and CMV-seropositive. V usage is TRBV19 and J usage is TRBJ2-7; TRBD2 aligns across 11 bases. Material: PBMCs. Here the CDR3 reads CASSTRLAGTAYEQYF. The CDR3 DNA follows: TGTGCCAGTAGTACCAGACTAGCGGGGACCGCCTACGAGCAGTACTTC.